The 3 T cell receptor beta chains below all came from one sample that was sequenced in a study of T cell changes during pregnancy in multiple sclerosis. Sequencing was performed with immunoSEQ multiplex PCR; in TCRdb, only in-frame clones are kept and a portion is missing. Of over 65,000 clones listed, roughly nine tenths are singletons. Sequencing was performed on peripheral blood, taken in the first trimester of pregnancy. The receptors were gathered from a female donor with multiple sclerosis, enrolled in a pregnancy study.

The rearrangement joins TRBV27 to TRBJ2-5; possible D gene TRBD2, 6 bases. In germline, CDR1 is MNHEY, CDR2 SMNVEV (reference sequence). The V end lost 6 bases, the J end lost 6 bases, and 17 bases lay between the germline ends. This CDR3 contains 14 residues. The CDR3 sequence is CASRLSGSRQTQYF. CDR3 coding DNA: TGTGCCAGCAGACTTAGCGGTTCGAGGCAGACCCAGTACTTC.

The chain uses TRBV6-5 and TRBJ1-4; weak D call: TRBD1 (5 bases). The germline gives CDR1 MNHEY, CDR2 SVGAGI. This CDR3 is built from 13 residues. Trimming removed 7 bases at V and 8 bases at J, with 14 bases between. The CDR3 sequence: CASTGGAEEKLFF. In DNA form, the CDR3 reads TGTGCCAGCACCGGAGGGGCCGAGGAAAAACTGTTTTTT.

The chain employs TRBV7-9 and TRBJ2-1, with 9 bases fitting TRBD2. Germline trimming cut 5 bases from V and 2 bases from J; bases unmatched to any gene: 4. The germline CDR1 and CDR2 sequences are SEHNR and FQNEAQ (reference sequence). The CDR3 is 15 residues long. The CDR3 here is CASSRIAGAYNEQFF. As DNA, the CDR3 is TGTGCCAGCAGCCGAATAGCGGGGGCCTACAATGAGCAGTTCTTC.